A single sample gave rise to the 5 T cell receptor beta chains below, sequenced in a study of spatial heterogeneity in lung cancer. TCRdb processed the 5' RACE reads anew with MiXCR; each CDR3 protein has one entry. The sample contains over 3,500 distinct CDR3 sequences, 15% to 20% of which appear only once. Time point in this sample: sample taken at primary tumor resection. Whole RNA came from tumor, nontumor lung or frozen PBMC and was sequenced without being sorted. The sequencing used PBMCs, collected at surgery. These receptors came from a male donor with early-stage non-small cell lung cancer.

This clonotype is medium-sized. The chain has TRBV5-1 and TRBJ2-3; tentative D call: TRBD2 (5 bases). Trimming stripped 4 bases from V and 2 bases from J, with 14 bases between. This CDR3 has 15 amino acids. Germline-derived CDR1 and CDR2 are SGHRS and YFSETQ. DNA of the CDR3: TGCGCCAGCAGCATAGGACTGGTTAACACAGATACGCAGTATTTT. Translation: CASSIGLVNTDTQYF.

This clonotype was counted ten times or more. The rearrangement uses TRBV12-3 or TRBV12-4 and TRBJ1-2, with a possible D match to TRBD1 (6 bases). The CDR3 spans 16 residues. V lost 5 bases and J 1 base, leaving 17 bases between the germline ends. The CDR3 region has the DNA TGTGCCAGCAGTCCAACCCGGGACACGCGTAACTATGGCTACACCTTC. Its translation: CASSPTRDTRNYGYTF.

The chain is built from TRBV7-9 and TRBJ1-1; D is possibly TRBD1 (6 bases). The CDR3 is 15 amino acids. Germline-derived CDR1 and CDR2 are SEHNR and FQNEAQ (reference sequence). V lost 3 bases, J lost 5 bases, and 16 bases lay in between. CDR3 DNA sequence: TGTGCCAGCAGCTTCCAGGGGAGTTTAGGTACTGAAGCTTTCTTT. The encoded protein is CASSFQGSLGTEAFF. The full variable domain, with the rest looked up from reference TRBV7-9 and TRBJ1-1, is DTGVSQNPRHKITKRGQNVTFRCDPISEHNRLYWYRQTLGQGPEFLTYFQNEAQLEKSRLLSDRFSAERPKGSFSTLEIQRTEQGDSAMYLCASSFQGSLGTEAFFGQGTRLTVV.

This chain links TRBV2 with TRBJ2-1; TRBD2 agrees at 8 bases. The CDR3 has 13 residues. Losses at the gene ends were 6 bases for V and 8 bases for J; bases not matched to a gene: 6. The germline CDR1 and CDR2 sequences are SNHLY and FYNNEI. CDR3 coding DNA: TGTGCCAGCAGGACTAGCGCTAGGGATGAGCAGTTCTTC. Translating it yields CASRTSARDEQFF.

This clonotype was observed a few times. The chain joins TRBV7-8 to TRBJ2-7; D perhaps matches TRBD1 (6 bases). This CDR3 region has 12 residues. The V gene lost 5 bases and the J gene lost 3 bases, with 8 bases spanning the gap. Germline loops: CDR1 SGHVS, CDR2 FQNEAQ. In DNA form, the CDR3 reads TGTGCCAGCAGCATAGGGGGCTACGAGCAGTACTTC. This translates into CASSIGGYEQYF.